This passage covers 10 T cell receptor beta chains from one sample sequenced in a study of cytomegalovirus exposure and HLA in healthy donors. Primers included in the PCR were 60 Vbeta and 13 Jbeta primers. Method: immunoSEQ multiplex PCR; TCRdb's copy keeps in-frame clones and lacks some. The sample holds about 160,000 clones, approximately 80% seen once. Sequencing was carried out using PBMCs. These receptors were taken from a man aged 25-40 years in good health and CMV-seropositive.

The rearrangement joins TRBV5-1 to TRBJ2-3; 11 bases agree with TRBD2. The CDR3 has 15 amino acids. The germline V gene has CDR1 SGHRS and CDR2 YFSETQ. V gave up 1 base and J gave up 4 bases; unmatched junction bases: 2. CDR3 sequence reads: CASSLTSGGSDTQYF. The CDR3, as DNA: TGCGCCAGCAGCTTGACTAGCGGGGGTTCAGATACGCAGTATTTT.

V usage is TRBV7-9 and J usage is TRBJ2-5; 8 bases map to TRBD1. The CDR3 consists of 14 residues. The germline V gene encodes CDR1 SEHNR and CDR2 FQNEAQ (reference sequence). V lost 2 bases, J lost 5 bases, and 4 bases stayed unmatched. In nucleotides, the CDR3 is TGTGCCAGCAGCTTATACCAGGGGGCTGAGACCCAGTACTTC. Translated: CASSLYQGAETQYF.

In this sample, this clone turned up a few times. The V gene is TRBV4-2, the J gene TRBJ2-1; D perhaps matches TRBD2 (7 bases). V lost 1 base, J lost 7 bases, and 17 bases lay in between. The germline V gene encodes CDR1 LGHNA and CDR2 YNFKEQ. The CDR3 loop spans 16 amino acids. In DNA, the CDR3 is TGTGCCAGCAGCCAAGTAATGTGGGGGGGCCGGAATGAGCAGTTCTTC. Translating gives CASSQVMWGGRNEQFF.

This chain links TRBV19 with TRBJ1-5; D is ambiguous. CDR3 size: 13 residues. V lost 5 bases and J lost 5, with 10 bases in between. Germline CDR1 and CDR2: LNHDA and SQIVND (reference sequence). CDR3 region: CASSVRVDQPQHF. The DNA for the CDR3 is TGTGCCAGTAGTGTGAGGGTCGATCAGCCCCAGCATTTT.

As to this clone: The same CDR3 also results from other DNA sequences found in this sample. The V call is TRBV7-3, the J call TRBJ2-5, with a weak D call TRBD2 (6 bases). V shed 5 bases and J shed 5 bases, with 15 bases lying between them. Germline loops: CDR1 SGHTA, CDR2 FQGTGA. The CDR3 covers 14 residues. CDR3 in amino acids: CASSRDSSGETQYF. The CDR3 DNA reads TGTGCCAGCAGCCGGGACTCCTCGGGGGAGACCCAGTACTTC.

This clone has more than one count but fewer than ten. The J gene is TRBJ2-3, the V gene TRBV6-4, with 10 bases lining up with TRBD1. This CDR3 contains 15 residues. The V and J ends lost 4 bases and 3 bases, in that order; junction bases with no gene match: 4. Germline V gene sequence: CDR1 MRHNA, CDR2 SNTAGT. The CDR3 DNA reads TGTGCCAGCAGTGCCGGGACAGGGGATACAGATACGCAGTATTTT. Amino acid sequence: CASSAGTGDTDTQYF.

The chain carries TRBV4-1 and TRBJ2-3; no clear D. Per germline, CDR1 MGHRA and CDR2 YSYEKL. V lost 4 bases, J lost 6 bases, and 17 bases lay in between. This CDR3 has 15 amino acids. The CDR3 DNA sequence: TGCGCCAGCAGCCCCGTAGTAGACGGGTCGGATACGCAGTATTTT. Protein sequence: CASSPVVDGSDTQYF.

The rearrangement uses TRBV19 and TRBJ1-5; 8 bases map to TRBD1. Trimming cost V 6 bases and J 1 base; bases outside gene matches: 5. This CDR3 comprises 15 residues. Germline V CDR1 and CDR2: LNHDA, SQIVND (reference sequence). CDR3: CASSLGQGSNQPQHF. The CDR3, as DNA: TGTGCCAGTAGCCTCGGACAGGGCAGCAATCAGCCCCAGCATTTT.

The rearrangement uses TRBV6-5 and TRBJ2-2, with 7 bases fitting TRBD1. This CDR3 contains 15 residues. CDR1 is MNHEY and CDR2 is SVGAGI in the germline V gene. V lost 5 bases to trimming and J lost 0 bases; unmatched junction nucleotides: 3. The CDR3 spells CASSPGTANTGELFF. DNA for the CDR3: TGTGCCAGCAGTCCCGGGACAGCGAACACCGGGGAGCTGTTTTTT.

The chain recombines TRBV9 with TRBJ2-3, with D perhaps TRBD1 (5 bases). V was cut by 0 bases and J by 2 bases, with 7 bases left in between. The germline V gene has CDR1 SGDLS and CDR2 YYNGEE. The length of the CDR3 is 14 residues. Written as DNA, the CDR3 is TGTGCCAGCAGCGTAGCAGGACACACAGATACGCAGTATTTT. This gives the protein CASSVAGHTDTQYF.